These 32 T cell receptor beta chains originate from one sample sequenced in a study of shared clonotypes between healthy human individuals. Assay used: immunoSEQ multiplex PCR; TCRdb lists only in-frame clones, some missing. The table has 450,000 to 650,000 clones, just over 75% seen once; the top ten hold around 12%. The source material was PBMCs. These receptors were obtained from a woman in her thirties or forties in good health. Some clones in this sample may be carry-over from other donors' samples.

This clone was detected a few times. The chain employs TRBV5-3 and TRBJ2-3; 7 bases are a match to TRBD2. TRBV5-3 is an open reading frame whose function is uncertain. J lost 2 bases, V lost 2 bases, and 8 bases had no gene match. The CDR3 totals 16 residues. This chain's CDR3 is CARSFPLAGVTDTQYF. CDR3 nucleotide sequence: TGTGCCAGAAGCTTCCCCTTGGCGGGAGTCACAGATACGCAGTATTTT.

The rearrangement uses TRBV6-6 and TRBJ2-7, with D tentatively TRBD2 (5 bases). The germline V gene encodes CDR1 MNHNY and CDR2 SVGAGI (reference sequence). The V gene lost 10 bases and the J gene lost 3 bases, with 19 bases spanning the gap. This CDR3 is 14 amino acids long. The CDR3 nucleotides are TGTGCCACCGCCTCCGGACGGAGGAACTACGAGCAGTACTTC. Its protein is CATASGRRNYEQYF.

This clone came up once. The rearrangement uses TRBV2 and TRBJ1-4; 11 bases line up with TRBD1. Trimming cost V 6 bases and J 2 bases; bases outside gene matches: 11. Germline CDR1 is SNHLY and CDR2 is FYNNEI. CDR3 length equals 18 residues. CDR3 sequence reads: CASSGTGGSFRTNEKLFF. The DNA of the CDR3 is TGTGCCAGCAGCGGGACAGGGGGATCGTTTAGGACTAATGAAAAACTGTTTTTT.

Of note for this clone: A read error is likely here: a far larger clone is one base away. Additional DNA sequences in this sample encode the identical CDR3. The V and J genes are TRBV10-1 and TRBJ2-7; no definite D call. CDR1 and CDR2 (germline): WNHNN, SYGVQD (reference sequence). The V gene lost 8 bases and the J gene lost 5 bases, with 10 bases spanning the gap. CDR3 size: 11 residues. The CDR3 reads CASQGSDEQYF. The CDR3 region has the DNA TGCGCCAGCCAAGGAAGTGACGAGCAGTACTTC.

The chain recombines TRBV21-1 with TRBJ2-7. TRBV21-1 is noted as a pseudogene. The CDR3 contains 11 residues. CDR3 region: CASPGLGEQYF. The CDR3 DNA is TGTGCCAGCCCAGGCCTGGGGGAGCAGTACTTC.

J is TRBJ2-1 and V is TRBV7-2, with 12 bases lining up with TRBD2. With 5 bases clipped from V and 0 bases from J, the junction kept 11 bases outside the gene matches. The germline gives CDR1 SGHTA, CDR2 FQGNSA. The CDR3 is 19 amino acids. The CDR3 DNA reads TGTGCCAGCAGCCCCACTCCGGGACTAGCGGGTAGCTCCTACAATGAGCAGTTCTTC. Translation gives CASSPTPGLAGSSYNEQFF.

This rearrangement joins TRBV7-9 to TRBJ2-7, with D unclear. Germline lookup yields CDR1 SEHNR and CDR2 FQNEAQ (reference sequence). The CDR3 totals 12 residues. Trimming took 2 bases from V and 3 from J, leaving 5 bases between them. The CDR3 coding sequence is TGTGCCAGCAGCTTATTGCTCTACGAGCAGTACTTC. Translated, it gives CASSLLLYEQYF.

The chain links TRBV19 to TRBJ2-7; 7 nucleotides agree with TRBD2. Trimming at V came to 4 bases and at J to 5 bases, leaving 14 bases not matched to a gene. The germline V gene encodes CDR1 LNHDA and CDR2 SQIVND (reference sequence). The CDR3 extends over 16 amino acids. CDR3 in DNA: TGTGCCAGTAGTACCTCCCGGGGAGGGCCCCTCCACGAGCAGTACTTC. Protein: CASSTSRGGPLHEQYF.

This clone has a single count. The CDR3 DNA reads TGCGCCAGCAGCCCTCCCCTAGTTACCGGGGAGCTGTTTTTT. Amino acids: CASSPPLVTGELFF. The gene calls are TRBV5-1 and TRBJ2-2; the D is unclear. V shed 4 bases and J shed 5 bases, with 12 bases lying between them. CDR3 length: 14 amino acids. Germline V gene lookup returns CDR1 SGHRS and CDR2 YFSETQ.

Comments on this clone: A much larger clone sits a single nucleotide away, making a read error possible. J is TRBJ2-2 and V is TRBV30; TRBD2 is a possible D gene (5 bases). Germline V gene data show CDR1 as GTSNPN and CDR2 as SVGIG (reference sequence). This CDR3 spans 13 amino acids. This CDR3 reads CAWSDRRVGELLF. The CDR3 nucleotides read TGTGCCTGGAGTGACCGGCGTGTCGGGGAGCTGCTTTTT.

This chain links TRBV7-9 with TRBJ2-7; 8 bases are a match to TRBD1. This CDR3 spans 14 amino acids. Germline V gene lookup returns CDR1 SEHNR and CDR2 FQNEAQ (reference sequence). J was trimmed by 2 bases and V by 3 bases; bases with no gene match: 3. CDR3 bases: TGTGCCAGCAGCTTTTACAGGGGGACCTACGAGCAGTACTTC. It specifies CASSFYRGTYEQYF.

The count of this clone is one. The CDR3, as DNA: TGCGCCAGCAGCTTGGTGTGGTACGAGCAGTACTTC. It codes for CASSLVWYEQYF. V usage is TRBV5-1 and J usage is TRBJ2-7, with D hard to call. The CDR3 sequence is 12 residues long. Trimming left V 0 bases short and J 4 bases short, with 5 bases between. CDR1 SGHRS and CDR2 YFSETQ come from the germline V gene.

The chain uses TRBV28 and TRBJ2-7, with D tentatively TRBD1 (7 bases). Germline CDR1 reads MDHEN; CDR2 reads SYDVKM. This CDR3 spans 14 amino acids. V lost 4 bases and J lost 4, with 14 bases in between. The CDR3 DNA is TGTGCCAGCAGTTACCGCGGGACAGTATACGAGCAGTACTTC. Translation gives CASSYRGTVYEQYF.

The rearrangement joins TRBV15 to TRBJ1-3, with D maybe TRBD1 (6 bases). Trimming pared 4 bases from V and 9 bases from J, leaving 22 bases between. This CDR3 spans 16 amino acids. CDR1 and CDR2 from the germline V gene are LNHNV and YYDKDF (reference sequence). This CDR3 is CATSTSRGGGAVTIYF. The DNA for the CDR3 is TGTGCCACCAGCACCTCCCGGGGAGGGGGGGCAGTCACCATATATTTT.

This clone was detected many times. The chain links TRBV28 to TRBJ1-1, with D perhaps matching TRBD1 (6 bases). CDR1 and CDR2 (germline): MDHEN, SYDVKM. The CDR3 spans 16 residues. V lost 2 bases to trimming and J lost 5 bases, with 18 bases between them. Here the CDR3 reads CASSLGGPMTATEAFF. The CDR3 DNA follows: TGTGCCAGCAGTTTAGGGGGCCCGATGACGGCGACTGAAGCTTTCTTT.

The chain links TRBV5-4 to TRBJ1-2; no firm D call. V was pared by 2 bases and J by 5 bases, with 7 bases between. Looked up from germline, CDR1 is SGHNT and CDR2 is YYREEE (reference sequence). The CDR3 runs to 12 residues. CDR3 sequence (DNA): TGTGCCAGCAGCTTTGGGTTTTATGGCTACACCTTC. Protein: CASSFGFYGYTF.

The chain carries TRBV6-6 and TRBJ2-7, with D perhaps assigned TRBD1 or TRBD2 (5 bases each). Germline V lookup: CDR1 MNHNY, CDR2 SVGAGI (reference sequence). CDR3 size: 14 residues. V shed 5 bases and J shed 2 bases, with 13 bases lying between them. The CDR3 sequence is CASSQGTRAYEQYF. In DNA form, the CDR3 reads TGTGCCAGCAGTCAGGGCACGCGGGCCTACGAGCAGTACTTC.

Details on this clone: A far larger clone is one nucleotide away, so this likely arose from a read error. The rearrangement joins TRBV7-9 to TRBJ2-7; 7 nucleotides agree with TRBD1. The CDR3 covers 13 residues. Trimming removed 5 bases from V and 3 bases from J; junction bases left unmatched: 4. Germline V gene lookup returns CDR1 SEHNR and CDR2 FQNEAQ (reference sequence). DNA of the CDR3: TGTGCCAGCAGCCCGGGACAGTACTACGAGCAGTACTTC. Protein product: CASSPGQYYEQYF.

CDR3 sequence: CASSSGTDTTDGYTF. In DNA form, the CDR3 reads TGTGCCAGCAGCTCCGGGACAGATACAACCGATGGCTACACCTTC. The chain carries TRBV5-5 and TRBJ1-2; 7 bases line up with TRBD1. CDR3 length equals 15 residues. J lost 6 bases, V lost 3 bases, and 11 bases had no gene match. Per germline, CDR1 SGHKS and CDR2 YYEKEE (reference sequence). The variable domain in full, with the rest retrieved from reference TRBV5-5 and TRBJ1-2, is DAGVTQSPTHLIKTRGQQVTLRCSPISGHKSVSWYQQVLGQGPQFIFQYYEKEERGRGNFPDRFSARQFPNYSSELNVNALLLGDSALYLCASSSGTDTTDGYTFGSGTRLTVV.

Comments on this clone: The likely explanation is a read error, given a far larger clone one base away. The identical CDR3 is also encoded by other nucleotide sequences in the sample. The chain employs TRBV30 and TRBJ2-5, with 7 positions matching TRBD2. Germline V gives CDR1 GTSNPN, CDR2 SVGIG (reference sequence). The length of the CDR3 is 13 residues. The chain's CDR3 is CAWSGTRGETQYF. In nucleotides, the CDR3 is TGTGCATGGAGCGGGACTCGAGGGGAGACCCAGTACTTC.

The chain employs TRBV28 and TRBJ1-1; TRBD1 agrees at 9 bases. The CDR3 runs to 16 residues. Germline CDR1 and CDR2: MDHEN and SYDVKM. V lost 8 bases and J lost 4; bases outside the gene matches: 14. The CDR3 DNA follows: TGTGCCAGCCCCCCCGGGACAGGGATTTTAGGCACTGAAGCTTTCTTT. Translating gives CASPPGTGILGTEAFF.

This chain joins TRBV5-1 and TRBJ2-5; D is perhaps TRBD2 (5 bases). Matching the DNA end better, TRBJ2-7 makes the J call doubtful. This CDR3 region has 14 residues. Germline values: CDR1 SGHRS, CDR2 YFSETQ. CDR3 amino acids: CASRDTGRGYEQYF. The CDR3 nucleotides read TGCGCCAGCCGAGATACTGGGAGAGGGTACGAGCAGTACTTC.

This clone is a singleton in its sample. This sequence joins TRBV5-4 and TRBJ2-1; D is possibly TRBD1 or TRBD2 (7 bases each). The CDR3 covers 15 residues. Deletions cut 4 bases from V and 9 bases from J, with 20 bases between. CDR1 is SGHNT, CDR2 YYREEE, per germline (reference sequence). CDR3 sequence reads: CASSRPPARGGEQFF. The CDR3 nucleotides are TGTGCCAGCAGCCGTCCACCAGCCAGGGGGGGTGAGCAGTTCTTC.

The chain is built from TRBV5-1 and TRBJ1-1; TRBD1 agrees at 9 bases. CDR1 is SGHRS, CDR2 YFSETQ, per germline. The V gene end was trimmed by 0 bases and the J gene end by 5 bases; junction bases not matched to a gene: 5. The CDR3 covers 15 residues. The CDR3 sequence: CASSLEGQGGTEAFF. Here the CDR3 DNA reads TGCGCCAGCAGCTTGGAGGGACAGGGAGGGACTGAAGCTTTCTTT. Combining the CDR3 with reference TRBV5-1 and TRBJ1-1 gives the whole variable domain KAGVTQTPRYLIKTRGQQVTLSCSPISGHRSVSWYQQTPGQGLQFLFEYFSETQRNKGNFPGRFSGRQFSNSRSEMNVSTLELGDSALYLCASSLEGQGGTEAFFGQGTRLTVV.

This clone has more than one count but fewer than ten. The chain joins TRBV11-1 to TRBJ1-1; possible D gene TRBD1, 6 bases. The CDR3 spans 16 residues. CDR1 is SGHAT and CDR2 is FQDESV in the germline V gene (reference sequence). Trimming stripped 5 bases from V and 2 bases from J, with 18 bases between. CDR3 sequence (DNA): TGTGCCAGCAGCCCATCAAATAGGGGGGAAAACACTGAAGCTTTCTTT. This gives the protein CASSPSNRGENTEAFF.

This clone was recorded only once. The chain joins TRBV11-2 to TRBJ1-2; TRBD1 might be the D (5 bases). The V and J ends lost 1 base and 4 bases respectively, with 13 bases between them. The CDR3 totals 15 residues. Germline assignment: CDR1 SGHAT and CDR2 FQNNGV. For the CDR3, the DNA is TGTGCCAGCAGCTTAGGTATGGGGGTCCGCTATGGCTACACCTTC. Amino acid sequence: CASSLGMGVRYGYTF.

This chain links TRBV21-1 with TRBJ2-7; the D call TRBD2 from the table was never checked on the DNA. TRBV21-1 is recorded as a pseudogene. The CDR3 spans 17 residues. This chain's CDR3 is CASSKVAPGLAGYEQYF. The CDR3, as DNA: TGTGCCAGCAGCAAAGTGGCCCCGGGACTAGCGGGATACGAGCAGTACTTC.

With regard to this clone: At the DNA level, this CDR3 is encoded by other sequences in the same sample as well. The chain couples TRBV28 to TRBJ1-5, with D uncertain. CDR3 length: 12 amino acids. From germline, CDR1 is MDHEN and CDR2 SYDVKM. V lost 5 bases and J 5 bases, leaving 7 bases between the germline ends. The CDR3 bases are TGTGCCAGCAGTCTGAGGGATCAGCCCCAGCATTTT. Protein product: CASSLRDQPQHF. Looking up the rest from reference TRBV28 and TRBJ1-5 gives the full variable domain: DVKVTQSSRYLVKRTGEKVFLECVQDMDHENMFWYRQDPGLGLRLIYFSYDVKMKEKGDIPEGYSVSREKKERFSLILESASTNQTSMYLCASSLRDQPQHFGDGTRLSIL.

The chain recombines TRBV27 with TRBJ1-3; D might be TRBD1 (5 bases). CDR1 and CDR2 (germline): MNHEY, SMNVEV (reference sequence). V was shortened by 4 bases and J by 1 base, with 11 bases between the two germline ends. This CDR3 spans 15 amino acids. As DNA, the CDR3 is TGTGCCAGCAGTTCGCCCGGGACGTCTGGAAACACCATATATTTT. Translating it yields CASSSPGTSGNTIYF.

This clone was counted only a few times. In DNA form, the CDR3 reads TGTGCCAGCAGGATTACAGGAAAACCCACCGGGGAGCTGTTTTTT. Residues: CASRITGKPTGELFF. The chain combines TRBV28 with TRBJ2-2; TRBD1 might be the D (5 bases). CDR1 and CDR2 from the germline V gene are MDHEN and SYDVKM. This CDR3 has 15 amino acids. V was clipped by 6 bases and J by 4 bases, with 15 bases between them.

This chain connects TRBV28 to TRBJ1-5; D uncertain. V lost 7 bases and J 2 bases, leaving 9 bases between the germline ends. The CDR3 covers 13 residues. Looked up from germline, CDR1 is MDHEN and CDR2 is SYDVKM. The CDR3 DNA is TGTGCCAGCACTTCAAGGGGCAATCAGCCCCAGCATTTT. It specifies CASTSRGNQPQHF.

The V gene is TRBV2, the J gene TRBJ2-1; TRBD1 matches 9 bases. Losses at the gene ends were 7 bases for V and 1 base for J; bases not matched to a gene: 2. The CDR3 spans 14 residues. Germline V gene lookup returns CDR1 SNHLY and CDR2 FYNNEI. CDR3 sequence reads: CASNDRGSYNEQFF. CDR3 in DNA: TGTGCCAGCAATGACAGGGGGTCCTACAATGAGCAGTTCTTC. The whole variable domain, remainder taken from reference TRBV2 and TRBJ2-1, is EPEVTQTPSHQVTQMGQEVILRCVPISNHLYFYWYRQILGQKVEFLVSFYNNEISEKSEIFDDQFSVERPDGSNFTLKIRSTKLEDSAMYFCASNDRGSYNEQFFGPGTRLTVL.